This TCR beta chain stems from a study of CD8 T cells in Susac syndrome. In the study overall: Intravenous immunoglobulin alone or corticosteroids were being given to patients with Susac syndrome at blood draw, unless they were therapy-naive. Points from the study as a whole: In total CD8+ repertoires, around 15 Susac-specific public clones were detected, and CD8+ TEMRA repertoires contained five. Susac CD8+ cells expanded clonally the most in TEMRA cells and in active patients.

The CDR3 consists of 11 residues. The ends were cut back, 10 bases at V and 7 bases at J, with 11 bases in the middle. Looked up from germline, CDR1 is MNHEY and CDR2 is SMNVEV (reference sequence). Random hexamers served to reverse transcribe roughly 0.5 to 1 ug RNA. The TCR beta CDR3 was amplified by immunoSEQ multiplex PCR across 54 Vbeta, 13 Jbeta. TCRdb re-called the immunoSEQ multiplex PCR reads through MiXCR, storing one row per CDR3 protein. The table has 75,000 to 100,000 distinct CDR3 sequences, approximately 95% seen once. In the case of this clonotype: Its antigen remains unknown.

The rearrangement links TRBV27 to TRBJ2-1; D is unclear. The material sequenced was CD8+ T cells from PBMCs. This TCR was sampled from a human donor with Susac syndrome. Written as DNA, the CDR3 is TGTGCCACCCTAACGGGTAATGAGCAGTTCTTC. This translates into CATLTGNEQFF.